The sequence of this T cell receptor beta chain was determined in a study of blood T cell repertoires in COVID-19. Overall study context: Acute and convalescent COVID-19 specimens originated in the United States, Italy and Spain. T cells, B-cell-depleted T cells, or PBMCs supplied cDNA or gDNA.

Only in-frame clones appear in the TCRdb table, and some are missing; sequencing was by immunoSEQ multiplex PCR. The sample holds around 280,000 clones; approximately 86% are singletons and the top ten take about 2.2%. The CDR3 is made up of 14 amino acids. The V gene's germline CDR1 is LNHDA and CDR2 SQIVND (reference sequence). With V trimmed by 9 bases and J by 5 bases, 10 bases remained unmatched. The gene calls are TRBV19 and TRBJ1-5; 7 nucleotides align to TRBD1. This receptor was obtained from a woman aged 45 to 65 who had recovered from COVID-19. The sample comprised peripheral blood. The CDR3 reads CARLFRDSHQPQHF. DNA of the CDR3: TGTGCCAGATTATTTCGGGACAGCCATCAGCCCCAGCATTTT.